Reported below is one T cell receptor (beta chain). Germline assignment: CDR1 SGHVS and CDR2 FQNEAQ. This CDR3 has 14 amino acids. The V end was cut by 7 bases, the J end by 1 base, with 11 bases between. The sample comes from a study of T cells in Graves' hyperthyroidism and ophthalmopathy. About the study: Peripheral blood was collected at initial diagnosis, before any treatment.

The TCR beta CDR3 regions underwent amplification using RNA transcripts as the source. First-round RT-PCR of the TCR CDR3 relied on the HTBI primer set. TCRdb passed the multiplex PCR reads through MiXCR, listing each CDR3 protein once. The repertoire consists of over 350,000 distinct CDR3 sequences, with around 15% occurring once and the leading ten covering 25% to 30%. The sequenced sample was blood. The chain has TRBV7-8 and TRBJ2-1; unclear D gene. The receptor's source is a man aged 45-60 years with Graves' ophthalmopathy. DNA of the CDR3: TGTGCCAGCAAGCCGGAAGATTCCTACAATGAGCAGTTCTTC. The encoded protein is CASKPEDSYNEQFF.